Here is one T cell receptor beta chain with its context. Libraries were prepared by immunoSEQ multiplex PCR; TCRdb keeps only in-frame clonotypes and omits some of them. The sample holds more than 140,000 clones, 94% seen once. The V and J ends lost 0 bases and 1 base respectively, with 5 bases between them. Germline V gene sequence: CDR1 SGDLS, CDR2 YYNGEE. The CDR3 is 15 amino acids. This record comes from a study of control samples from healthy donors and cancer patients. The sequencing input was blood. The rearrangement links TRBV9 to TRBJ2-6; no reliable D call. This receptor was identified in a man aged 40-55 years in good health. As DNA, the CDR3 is TGTGCCAGCAGCGTAGAAGGGTCTGGGGCCAACGTCCTGACTTTC. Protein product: CASSVEGSGANVLTF.